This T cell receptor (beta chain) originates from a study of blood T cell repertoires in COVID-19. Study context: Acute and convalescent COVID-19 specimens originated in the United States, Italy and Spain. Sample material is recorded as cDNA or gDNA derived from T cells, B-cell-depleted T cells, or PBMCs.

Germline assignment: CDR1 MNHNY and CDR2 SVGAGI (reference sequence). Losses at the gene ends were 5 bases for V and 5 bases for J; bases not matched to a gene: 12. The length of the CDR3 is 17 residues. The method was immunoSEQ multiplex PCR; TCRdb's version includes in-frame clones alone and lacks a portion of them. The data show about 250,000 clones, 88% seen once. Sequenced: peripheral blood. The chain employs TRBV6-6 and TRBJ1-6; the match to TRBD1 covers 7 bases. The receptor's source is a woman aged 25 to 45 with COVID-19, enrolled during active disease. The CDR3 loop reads CASSPRQGLVDNSPLHF. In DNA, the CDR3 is TGTGCCAGCAGTCCCCGACAGGGATTGGTGGATAATTCACCCCTCCACTTT.